This T cell receptor (beta chain) is from a study of blood T cell repertoires in COVID-19. Study information: Collection of acute and convalescent COVID-19 samples took place in the United States, Italy and Spain. In each case, the material was cDNA or gDNA derived from T cells, B-cell-depleted T cells, or PBMCs.

This CDR3 is 14 amino acids long. The V gene's germline CDR1 is SEHNR and CDR2 FQNEAQ (reference sequence). Deletions cut 5 bases from V and 6 bases from J, with 16 bases between. As handled by the study authors: Cell counts per sample came from amplifying reference gene primers. TCRdb's table, derived via immunoSEQ multiplex PCR, lists solely in-frame clones and lacks some. D and trimming were read from the DNA, whereas the V and J calls and clone size are those reported in that table. Of about 250,000 clones listed, around 83% are singletons. This rearrangement joins TRBV7-9 to TRBJ1-1, with TRBD1 as a possible D gene (5 bases). This TCR came from a woman in her fifties or sixties who had been exposed to COVID-19. Sequencing was performed on PBMCs or T cells enriched from blood (not recorded which). In DNA, the CDR3 is TGTGCCAGCAGCCCCCCGACAGTTTTTTCTGAAGCTTTCTTT. It codes for CASSPPTVFSEAFF.